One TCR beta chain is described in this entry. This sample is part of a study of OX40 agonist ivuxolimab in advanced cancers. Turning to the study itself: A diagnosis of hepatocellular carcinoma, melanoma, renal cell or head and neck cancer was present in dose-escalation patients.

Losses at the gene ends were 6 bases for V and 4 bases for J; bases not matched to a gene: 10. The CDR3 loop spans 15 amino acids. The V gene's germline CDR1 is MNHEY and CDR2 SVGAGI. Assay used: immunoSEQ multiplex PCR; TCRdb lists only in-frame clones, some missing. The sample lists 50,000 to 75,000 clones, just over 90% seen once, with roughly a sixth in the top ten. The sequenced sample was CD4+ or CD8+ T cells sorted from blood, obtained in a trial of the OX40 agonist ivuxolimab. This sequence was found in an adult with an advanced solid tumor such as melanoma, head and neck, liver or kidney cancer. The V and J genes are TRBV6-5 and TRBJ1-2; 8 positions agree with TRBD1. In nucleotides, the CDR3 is TGTGCCAGCAGCCTCCGCGGACAGGGCAGCTATGGCTACACCTTC. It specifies CASSLRGQGSYGYTF.